The clone carrying this T cell receptor (beta chain) appeared once. The germline V gene encodes CDR1 MDHEN and CDR2 SYDVKM. Trimming took 3 bases from V and 7 from J; bases not matched to a gene: 12. CDR3 length: 16 residues. Per the original data handling: Amplified reference gene primers provided the basis for estimating nucleated cell counts. Profiling relied on immunoSEQ multiplex PCR, and the TCRdb table lists in-frame clones only, not all of them. The D gene and trimming were derived from the DNA, and the V and J assignments and clone size from that table. The sample includes under 250,000 clones, 75% to 85% of them seen just once. The data are from a study of blood T cell repertoires in COVID-19. Whole-study context: Specimens from acute and convalescent COVID-19 originated in the United States, Italy and Spain. Nucleic acid was either cDNA or gDNA, and it came from T cells, B-cell-depleted T cells, or PBMCs.

Sequenced input: peripheral blood. This TCR derives from a man in his forties or fifties with active or convalescent COVID-19. The chain recombines TRBV28 with TRBJ2-7; 10 nucleotides agree with TRBD1. The CDR3 is CASSFSEPGQGYEQYF. In DNA form, the CDR3 reads TGTGCCAGCAGTTTTTCTGAACCGGGACAGGGGTATGAGCAGTACTTC.